Presented here are 17 T cell receptor beta chains from one specimen sequenced in a study of memory CD4+ T cells and cytomegalovirus serostatus. The sort gate was single viable CD3+CD4+CD8-CD45RO+ cells for memory CD4+ T cells. Only in-frame clones appear in the TCRdb table, and some are missing; sequencing was by immunoSEQ multiplex PCR. The sample shows some 46,000 clones, approximately 80% of them seen only once. The sample consisted of memory CD4+ T cells from blood. The receptors derive from an adult in good health and CMV-seronegative.

J is TRBJ1-5 and V is TRBV15, with a weak D call TRBD1 (6 bases). The germline gives CDR1 LNHNV, CDR2 YYDKDF (reference sequence). The V gene lost 5 bases and the J gene lost 8 bases, with 13 bases spanning the gap. The CDR3 totals 13 residues. The CDR3, as DNA: TGTGCCACCAGCGGGGGGGCGAGAGAGCCCCAGCATTTT. Its protein product is CATSGGAREPQHF.

The gene calls are TRBV5-1 and TRBJ2-7; 7 bases match TRBD2. The CDR3 consists of 16 residues. Per germline, CDR1 SGHRS and CDR2 YFSETQ. V shed 1 base, J shed 6 bases, and the junction held 13 bases outside the gene matches. CDR3 sequence reads: CASSLLGQREGVEQYF. CDR3 bases: TGCGCCAGCAGCTTGTTAGGCCAGCGGGAAGGGGTCGAGCAGTACTTC.

The chain carries TRBV5-1 and TRBJ2-7, with TRBD2 identical over 11 bases. Per germline, CDR1 SGHRS and CDR2 YFSETQ. The CDR3 totals 14 residues. J was trimmed by 2 bases and V by 5 bases; bases with no gene match: 3. In DNA, the CDR3 is TGCGCCAGCAGAGTAGCGGGGGGGACCTACGAGCAGTACTTC. Translated, it gives CASRVAGGTYEQYF.

The CDR3 DNA follows: TGCGCCAGCAGCCAAGAGAGAACCGGGGAGCTGTTTTTT. Translated: CASSQERTGELFF. This chain links TRBV4-1 with TRBJ2-2; D remains unclear. The V and J ends lost 0 bases and 5 bases respectively, with 4 bases between them. The CDR3 runs 13 residues. CDR1 and CDR2 (germline): MGHRA, YSYEKL.

The chain combines TRBV2 with TRBJ1-4; 9 bases line up with TRBD1. This CDR3 contains 16 residues. V shed 7 bases, J shed 0 bases, and the junction held 6 bases outside the gene matches. Germline V gene data show CDR1 as SNHLY and CDR2 as FYNNEI. The CDR3 region is CASTFGDRATNEKLFF. The CDR3 DNA reads TGTGCCAGCACCTTTGGGGACAGGGCAACTAATGAAAAACTGTTTTTT.

The chain joins TRBV4-2 to TRBJ2-7, with TRBD2 matching 10 bases. V shed 2 bases, J shed 2 bases, and the junction held 3 bases outside the gene matches. CDR3 length: 15 residues. CDR1 is LGHNA, CDR2 YNFKEQ, per germline. The CDR3 is CASSQLGTSAYEQYF. The DNA for the CDR3 is TGTGCCAGCAGCCAACTAGGGACTAGCGCCTACGAGCAGTACTTC.

This clone was observed a single time. The junction differs from germline at one of its ends, possibly a read error. The chain combines TRBV19 with TRBJ2-4; the D is unclear. Germline CDR1 LNHDA, CDR2 SQIVND (reference sequence). The CDR3 has 15 residues. CDR3: CASSLDLPTTNIQYF. The CDR3 DNA sequence: TGTGCCAGTAGTTTAGACCTCCCTACGACCAACATTCAGTACTTC.

V and J are TRBV2 and TRBJ1-4; no clear D gene. The CDR3 loop spans 13 amino acids. The germline V gene encodes CDR1 SNHLY and CDR2 FYNNEI. Trimming left V 6 bases short and J 7 bases short, with 12 bases between. Here the CDR3 reads CASRRGRSEKLFF. In DNA, the CDR3 is TGTGCCAGCAGACGCGGTCGGAGTGAAAAACTGTTTTTT.

The chain employs TRBV11-2 and TRBJ2-5; D is unclear. The CDR3 is made up of 14 amino acids. The germline CDR1 and CDR2 sequences are SGHAT and FQNNGV. V was clipped by 5 bases and J by 4 bases, with 14 bases between them. As DNA, the CDR3 is TGTGCCAGCAGCCCACTCCCCCAAGTAGAGACCCAGTACTTC. Translation: CASSPLPQVETQYF.

This clone was observed a single time. The rearrangement uses TRBV7-9 and TRBJ1-1, with a possible D match to TRBD1 (6 bases). V was trimmed by 2 bases and J by 2 bases, leaving 15 bases between them. This CDR3 contains 16 residues. Germline V gene data show CDR1 as SEHNR and CDR2 as FQNEAQ (reference sequence). The CDR3 is CASSLLGQGINTEAFF. CDR3 DNA: TGTGCCAGCAGCTTACTTGGGCAGGGGATAAACACTGAAGCTTTCTTT.

The rearrangement uses TRBV18 and TRBJ1-2; D is unresolved. Trimming pared 0 bases from V and 4 bases from J, leaving 12 bases between. Germline V gives CDR1 KGHSH, CDR2 LQKENI. This CDR3 is built from 15 residues. Written as DNA, the CDR3 is TGTGCCAGCTCACCACCGGGTCAGTTTGTCTATGGCTACACCTTC. Translation: CASSPPGQFVYGYTF.

This rearrangement joins TRBV11-3 to TRBJ1-1, with a weak D call TRBD1 (6 bases). The CDR3 is made up of 16 amino acids. Trimming removed 1 base at V and 10 bases at J, with 22 bases between. The germline gives CDR1 SGHNT, CDR2 YENEEA. In DNA, the CDR3 is TGTGCCAGCAGCTTAGGCGGCACACGACAGGCCGTAGGAGCTTTCTTT. It yields the protein CASSLGGTRQAVGAFF. Complete variable domain (other parts from reference TRBV11-3 and TRBJ1-1): EAGVVQSPRYKIIEKKQPVAFWCNPISGHNTLYWYLQNLGQGPELLIRYENEEAVDDSQLPKDRFSAERLKGVDSTLKIQPAELGDSAVYLCASSLGGTRQAVGAFFGQGTRLTVV.

The chain couples TRBV7-2 to TRBJ1-3, with D tentatively TRBD1 (5 bases). The CDR3 is made up of 15 amino acids. Germline CDR1 SGHTA, CDR2 FQGNSA. The V gene lost 2 bases and the J gene lost 3 bases, with 11 bases spanning the gap. The CDR3 reads CASSLRQNYGNTIYF. For the CDR3, the DNA is TGTGCCAGCAGCTTAAGACAGAATTATGGAAACACCATATATTTT.

Only one count was recorded for this clone. A read error may produce the germline difference seen at one junction end. The chain carries TRBV7-8 and TRBJ2-1; D is possibly TRBD2 (5 bases). Germline CDR1 is SGHVS and CDR2 is FQNEAQ. The CDR3 totals 13 residues. CDR3 sequence (DNA): TGTGCCAGCAGCCTAGCTGAGAAGGCTGAGCAGTTCTTC. Its translation is CASSLAEKAEQFF.

The CDR3, as DNA: TGTGCCAGCAGCTTTTCCAGGTTACCCTTTACGGAGCAGTACTTC. It is translated as CASSFSRLPFTEQYF. The chain links TRBV11-2 to TRBJ2-7; D unresolved. The V and J ends lost 3 bases and 7 bases respectively, with 19 bases between them. CDR3 length: 15 residues. The germline V gene encodes CDR1 SGHAT and CDR2 FQNNGV.

This clone is a singleton in its sample. The chain carries TRBV11-3 and TRBJ2-1, with 7 bases lining up with TRBD1. Unmatched junction bases numbered 14, after V lost 0 bases and J lost 9 bases. Looked up from germline, CDR1 is SGHNT and CDR2 is YENEEA. CDR3 length: 17 amino acids. The CDR3 here is CASSLDQWTGVSTEQFF. The CDR3 DNA reads as TGTGCCAGCAGCTTAGATCAGTGGACAGGAGTTTCTACTGAGCAGTTCTTC.

V and J are TRBV7-8 and TRBJ2-7; 7 nucleotides line up with TRBD2. Trimming took 6 bases from V and 1 from J; bases not matched to a gene: 3. This CDR3 contains 13 residues. Germline CDR1 reads SGHVS; CDR2 reads FQNEAQ. The CDR3 sequence is CASRRGGSYEQYF. The DNA for the CDR3 is TGTGCCAGCAGACGGGGAGGGTCCTACGAGCAGTACTTC. The variable domain in full, with the rest retrieved from reference TRBV7-8 and TRBJ2-7, is GAGVSQSPRYKVAKRGQDVALRCDPISGHVSLFWYQQALGQGPEFLTYFQNEAQLDKSGLPSDRFFAERPEGSVSTLKIQRTQQEDSAVYLCASRRGGSYEQYFGPGTRLTVT.